The rows below give T cell receptor beta chains drawn from one sample of a study of graft-versus-host responses after intestinal transplantation. Generated by immunoSEQ multiplex PCR, the TCRdb table keeps only in-frame clones and is missing some. The profile shows some 90,000 clones, approximately 92% of them singletons. Their antigen targets remain unknown. Here the sequenced sample was unstimulated CD4+ T cells sorted from spleen or lymph node cells, taken before intestinal transplant. Receptors were obtained from a human donor who received an intestinal transplant. Each CDR3 is given with its conserved first and last residue. The D gene is left open where the match is weak. Size values are once, few and many counts, or a class for expanded clones, and some rows have none.

>TRBV7-9|.|.|TRBJ1-2
TGTGCCAGCAGCTTAGCGCTCTCCCGCTATGGCTACACCTTC
CASSLALSRYGYTF
>TRBV18|once|TRBD1|TRBJ2-1
TGTGCCAGCTCGCTGGGACAGGTTAATGAGCAGTTCTTC
CASSLGQVNEQFF
>TRBV27|.|.|TRBJ1-5
TGTGCCAGCAGTTTATTTTCTCTGGACACCCATAGCAATCAGCCCCAGCATTTT
CASSLFSLDTHSNQPQHF
>TRBV19|once|TRBD1|TRBJ2-7
TGTGCCAGTAGTATCGGCAGACAGGGGGCGATGTACGAGCAGTACTTC
CASSIGRQGAMYEQYF
>TRBV5-5|.|.|TRBJ2-1
TGTGCCAGCAGTACTGGACTGCTGGACTACCCACTCTACAATGAGCAGTTCTTC
CASSTGLLDYPLYNEQFF
>TRBV2|.|.|TRBJ2-1
TGTGCCAGCACCCCTCGGGCTAGCGTCTCCTACAATGAGCAGTTCTTC
CASTPRASVSYNEQFF
>TRBV7-9|.|.|TRBJ2-7
TGTGCCAGCACCCCCAGTACCTACGAGCAGTACTTC
CASTPSTYEQYF
>TRBV25-1|.|TRBD2|TRBJ2-1
TGTGCCAGCACCACTAGCGGGGGAAACAATGAGCAGTTCTTC
CASTTSGGNNEQFF
>TRBV2|.|.|TRBJ2-6
TGTGCCAGCGTACATCGTCGAGAGGTCCTGACTTTC
CASVHRREVLTF
>TRBV5-1|.|.|TRBJ2-5
TGCGCCAGCAGCAAGGCGGGCACTCAAGAGACCCAGTACTTC
CASSKAGTQETQYF
>TRBV7-9|.|TRBD1|TRBJ2-2
TGTGCCAGCAGCGCCGGTGGACAGGGGGCCGGGGAGCTGTTTTTT
CASSAGGQGAGELFF
>TRBV7-9|.|.|TRBJ1-3
TGTGCCAGCAGCCGTGACAGCGGCTCTGGAAACACCATATATTTT
CASSRDSGSGNTIYF
>TRBV5-8|.|TRBD2|TRBJ2-5
TGTGCCAGCAGCTTGGCCGCCGGGACTAGCGGGATTGGAGAGGAGACCCAGTACTTC
CASSLAAGTSGIGEETQYF
>TRBV19|.|.|TRBJ2-1
TGTGCCAGTACATTAAGGGGGATGAGCTACAATGAGCAGTTCTTC
CASTLRGMSYNEQFF
>TRBV2|.|.|TRBJ2-2
TGTGCCAGCAGTTCGGACGCCCGATTGAACACCGGGGAGCTGTTTTTT
CASSSDARLNTGELFF
>TRBV7-9|.|TRBD2|TRBJ2-1
TGTGCCAGCAGCTCGCCGGGACTAGCTTCCTACAATGAGCAGTTCTTC
CASSSPGLASYNEQFF
>TRBV19|.|.|TRBJ1-3
TGTGCCAGTAGTTGGGGGACGGCTGGAAACACCATATATTTT
CASSWGTAGNTIYF
>TRBV5-4|.|TRBD2|TRBJ2-7
TGTGCCAGCAGCTTGTCCCCTAGCGGGACTAGCGAGCAGTACTTC
CASSLSPSGTSEQYF
>TRBV15|.|TRBD1|TRBJ2-7
TGTGCCACCAGATACCGGGACAGTACCTACGAGCAGTACTTC
CATRYRDSTYEQYF
>TRBV5-1|.|.|TRBJ2-7
TGCGCCAGCAGCTTACGAGGCGGAGAGAACTACGAGCAGTACTTC
CASSLRGGENYEQYF
>TRBV28|.|.|TRBJ2-2
TGTGCCAGCAGTCCACCACAGAACACCGGGGAGCTGTTTTTT
CASSPPQNTGELFF
>TRBV28|.|.|TRBJ2-3
TGTGCCAGCAGTCCGGCGGGGCGGGGCTTCACAGATACGCAGTATTTT
CASSPAGRGFTDTQYF
>TRBV11-2|.|.|TRBJ2-1
TGTGCCAGCAGCTTAGGGCCTTACAATGAGCAGTTCTTC
CASSLGPYNEQFF
>TRBV18|.|TRBD1|TRBJ2-1
TGTGCCAGCTCCGGGGACAGGGTTGGATGGATAGTCTTC
CASSGDRVGWIVF
>TRBV30|.|.|TRBJ2-7
TGTGCCTGGAGTTACACCAGGACAGTAGACGAGCAGTACTTC
CAWSYTRTVDEQYF
>TRBV15|.|.|TRBJ2-3
TGTGCCACCAGCAGAGGGAGGGGCCCTACAGGGGCAGATACGCAGTATTTT
CATSRGRGPTGADTQYF
>TRBV5-1|.|TRBD1|TRBJ1-1
TGCGCCAGCAGCTTGGCCGTATCCCCAGGACAGGGGGAAGCTTTCTTT
CASSLAVSPGQGEAFF
>TRBV6-9|.|TRBD2|TRBJ2-7
TGTGCCAGCAGCATGACTAGCAGGAGCTCCTACGAGCAGTACTTC
CASSMTSRSSYEQYF
>TRBV19|.|.|TRBJ2-5
TGTGCCAGTAGTGGGCAGGCCACCAAGTTGGGGACCCAGTACTTC
CASSGQATKLGTQYF
>TRBV18|.|.|TRBJ1-1
TGTGCCAGCTCACCACAAACGGTTCACACTGAAGCTTTCTTT
CASSPQTVHTEAFF
>TRBV7-2|.|.|TRBJ1-5
TGTGCCAGCAGCTTAGTCGGTACAGGGAATCAGCCCCAGCATTTT
CASSLVGTGNQPQHF
>TRBV15|.|.|TRBJ1-4
TGTGCCACCAGCAGAGGTGGACACAGAGAAAAACTGTTTTTT
CATSRGGHREKLFF
>TRBV30|.|.|TRBJ1-1
TGTGCCTGGAGTGTACGAAATAAGGACATGAACACTGAAGCTTTCTTT
CAWSVRNKDMNTEAFF
>TRBV10-3|once|.|TRBJ1-5
TGTGCCATCAGTGGAGAAGCAGGGGTCAATCAGCCCCAGCATTTT
CAISGEAGVNQPQHF
>TRBV18|.|.|TRBJ1-4
TGTGCCAGCTCACCGTCGTATGAAAAACTGTTTTTT
CASSPSYEKLFF
>TRBV5-1|.|.|TRBJ1-1
TGCGCCAGCAGCTTGGCTGCGACTGAAGCTTTCTTT
CASSLAATEAFF
>TRBV28|.|.|TRBJ2-5
TGTGCCAGCAGTGACCGCCAGGGCCTCCAAGAGACCCAGTACTTC
CASSDRQGLQETQYF
>TRBV4-2|.|.|TRBJ1-5
TGTGCCAGCAGCCGGGGGCGGGATCAGCCCCAGCATTTT
CASSRGRDQPQHF
>TRBV6-5|.|TRBD1|TRBJ1-2
TGTGCCAGCAGCTATAGACAGGGGAATGGCTACACCTTC
CASSYRQGNGYTF
>TRBV9|.|TRBD2|TRBJ2-1
TGTGCCAGCAGCGTAGAGGCGGGAGGCCGACCTCGTTACAATGAGCAGTTCTTC
CASSVEAGGRPRYNEQFF
>TRBV4-1|.|.|TRBJ1-5
TGCGCCAGCAGCCATAAACCAGCAAATCAGCCCCAGCATTTT
CASSHKPANQPQHF
>TRBV19|.|TRBD1|TRBJ1-1
TGTGCCAGTAGTATTTGGACAGGGGACACTGAAGCTTTCTTT
CASSIWTGDTEAFF
>TRBV7-6|.|.|TRBJ1-1
TGTGCCAGCAGCTTAGCGTCATCTGGGACGAACACTGAAGCTTTCTTT
CASSLASSGTNTEAFF
>TRBV19|.|.|TRBJ2-6
TGTGCCAGTAGTATGGGCGTCTACTCTGGGGCCAACGTCCTGACTTTC
CASSMGVYSGANVLTF
>TRBV9|.|.|TRBJ1-3
TGTGCCAGCAGCGTAGATGAGGGCACCATATATTTT
CASSVDEGTIYF
>TRBV5-1|.|TRBD2|TRBJ2-1
TGCGCCAGCAGTTCTGTAGCGGGAGCGGGATACAATGAGCAGTTCTTC
CASSSVAGAGYNEQFF
>TRBV7-9|.|.|TRBJ1-2
TGTGCCAGCAGCTTAATAATGGGGGGCTACACCTTC
CASSLIMGGYTF
>TRBV5-5|.|.|TRBJ1-6
TGTGCCAGCAGCTTGGGGTCTACCCCCTATAATTCACCCCTCCACTTT
CASSLGSTPYNSPLHF
>TRBV27|.|.|TRBJ1-1
TGTGCCAGCAGTTTCGACACTCTTCGGAACACTGAAGCTTTCTTT
CASSFDTLRNTEAFF
>TRBV27|.|TRBD1|TRBJ2-3
TGTGCCAGCAGTTTACTCGGACAGGGCGGTTGGACGCAGTATTTT
CASSLLGQGGWTQYF
>TRBV11-2|.|.|TRBJ1-6
TGTGCCAGCAGCTTACAGTTGTATTCACCCCTCCACTTT
CASSLQLYSPLHF
>TRBV27|.|.|TRBJ1-3
TGTGCCAGCAGTTTCCCGGGGACATACTTCTCTGGAAACACCATATATTTT
CASSFPGTYFSGNTIYF
>TRBV5-1|once|TRBD1|TRBJ2-3
TGCGCCAGCAGCTTACCGAGGGCCAGGGGGTTGGATACGCAGTATTTT
CASSLPRARGLDTQYF
>TRBV14|.|TRBD1|TRBJ2-5
TGTGCCAGCAGTATAAACAGGGGACCCCAAGAGACCCAGTACTTC
CASSINRGPQETQYF
>TRBV5-1|.|TRBD2|TRBJ2-7
TGCGCCAGCAGCTTGGAGCCAGCGGGAGGGCCTCGGGAGCAGTACTTC
CASSLEPAGGPREQYF
>TRBV5-1|.|TRBD2|TRBJ2-2
TGCGCCAGCAGCTCGGGACTAGCGGGAGGGCCTAACACCGGGGAGCTGTTTTTT
CASSSGLAGGPNTGELFF
>TRBV9|.|TRBD1|TRBJ2-7
TGTGCCAGCAGCGTCGGGACAGTTAGCTCCTACGAGCAGTACTTC
CASSVGTVSSYEQYF
>TRBV2|.|TRBD2|TRBJ2-1
TGTGCCAGCAGTGATACACGGGGACTAGCGGGAGGCCCCAGCTCCTACAATGAGCAGTTCTTC
CASSDTRGLAGGPSSYNEQFF